The 24 T cell receptor beta chains below were found in one sample sequenced in a study of blood T cell repertoires in COVID-19. Repertoires were generated with immunoSEQ multiplex PCR, while TCRdb's copy carries only in-frame clones and drops some. This table has 200,000 to 300,000 clones, over 80% appearing once. Input material: peripheral blood. All receptors come from a woman between 40 and 55 years old who had recovered from COVID-19.

The chain links TRBV7-2 to TRBJ1-1; D is undetermined. Germline V gives CDR1 SGHTA, CDR2 FQGNSA. This CDR3 is 12 amino acids long. V was trimmed by 5 bases and J by 5 bases, leaving 9 bases between them. The CDR3 reads CASSRDRTEAFF. The CDR3 DNA follows: TGTGCCAGCAGCCGAGATCGGACTGAAGCTTTCTTT.

The chain recombines TRBV2 with TRBJ2-7; D is possibly TRBD1 (6 bases). The CDR3 is 14 residues long. Germline V gene sequence: CDR1 SNHLY, CDR2 FYNNEI. The V and J ends lost 6 bases and 3 bases respectively, with 15 bases between them. CDR3 DNA sequence: TGTGCCAGCAGGCTAACAGGGATCCTCTACGAGCAGTACTTC. Encoded protein: CASRLTGILYEQYF.

The chain recombines TRBV5-8 with TRBJ1-1; D is unclear. This CDR3 has 13 residues. V lost 4 bases and J lost 4, with 11 bases in between. The germline CDR1 and CDR2 sequences are SGHTS and YDEGEE. The CDR3 DNA reads TGTGCCAGCAGCCGAGACCGGAGCACTGAAGCTTTCTTT. Protein: CASSRDRSTEAFF.

The J gene is TRBJ1-5, the V gene TRBV30; D is uncertain. This CDR3 is built from 13 residues. Germline V gene sequence: CDR1 GTSNPN, CDR2 SVGIG (reference sequence). The V and J ends lost 0 bases and 7 bases respectively, with 10 bases between them. The CDR3 loop is CAWSVQEEQPQHF. The CDR3 DNA is TGTGCCTGGAGTGTCCAGGAAGAACAGCCCCAGCATTTT.

This chain links TRBV4-1 with TRBJ1-2, with TRBD1 identical over 7 bases. V shed 6 bases, J shed 4 bases, and the junction held 8 bases outside the gene matches. Germline values: CDR1 MGHRA, CDR2 YSYEKL. The CDR3 extends over 14 amino acids. CDR3 loop: CASRKGGTSYGYTF. The DNA for the CDR3 is TGCGCCAGCAGAAAAGGGGGCACTTCCTATGGCTACACCTTC.

The rearrangement joins TRBV20-1 to TRBJ2-5, with a weak D call TRBD2 (6 bases). Germline CDR1 is DFQATT and CDR2 is SNEGSKA (reference sequence). Trimming removed 6 bases from V and 4 bases from J, with 9 bases in between. CDR3 length: 11 residues. The CDR3 loop reads CSAPGGETQYF. The CDR3 region has the DNA TGCAGTGCCCCCGGGGGAGAGACCCAGTACTTC.

The V gene is TRBV19, the J gene TRBJ2-3; D possibly corresponds to TRBD2 (5 bases). V was pared by 3 bases and J by 1 base, with 11 bases between. The CDR3 sequence is 15 residues long. CDR1 and CDR2 from the germline V gene are LNHDA and SQIVND (reference sequence). The DNA of the CDR3 is TGTGCCAGTAGTATTTGGACTGGAGGCACAGATACGCAGTATTTT. This codes for CASSIWTGGTDTQYF.

There are a few counts of this clone. CDR3 in amino acids: CASSHVNTGELFF. CDR3 nucleotides: TGTGCCAGCAGCCACGTCAACACCGGGGAGCTGTTTTTT. The chain is built from TRBV3-1 (or the pseudogene TRBV3-2) and TRBJ2-2; D uncertain. From germline, CDR1 is LGHDT and CDR2 YNNKEL (reference sequence). The V gene lost 3 bases and the J gene lost 2 bases, with 4 bases spanning the gap. There are 13 residues in the CDR3.

The chain carries TRBV27 and TRBJ2-4; 12 nucleotides agree with TRBD2. V gave up 6 bases and J gave up 2 bases; unmatched junction bases: 11. CDR1 and CDR2 from the germline V gene are MNHEY and SMNVEV (reference sequence). The CDR3 covers 18 residues. CDR3 DNA: TGTGCCAGCAGGAGACTAGCGGGGGCCATCTCGTCCAAAAACATTCAGTACTTC. It specifies CASRRLAGAISSKNIQYF.

The chain is built from TRBV5-4 and TRBJ2-6; 8 nucleotides line up with TRBD1. The CDR3 extends over 18 amino acids. With 4 bases clipped from V and 4 bases from J, the junction kept 13 bases outside the gene matches. Germline CDR1 and CDR2: SGHNT and YYREEE (reference sequence). The CDR3 DNA reads as TGTGCCAGCAGCGCTGGGGACAGGCCCCTGGGAGGGGCCAACGTCCTGACTTTC. Its translation: CASSAGDRPLGGANVLTF.

This rearrangement joins TRBV3-1 (or the pseudogene TRBV3-2) to TRBJ2-1, with no clear D. V was trimmed by 4 bases and J by 1 base, leaving 14 bases between them. The CDR3 is made up of 16 amino acids. Germline CDR1 LGHDT, CDR2 YNNKEL (reference sequence). The chain's CDR3 is CASSLWASPSYNEQFF. The CDR3 nucleotides are TGTGCCAGCAGCCTCTGGGCCTCTCCGTCCTACAATGAGCAGTTCTTC.

CDR3 in amino acids: CASSVGDRGSTEAFF. The CDR3 bases are TGTGCCAGCAGCGTAGGGGACAGGGGCAGCACTGAAGCTTTCTTT. The chain combines TRBV9 with TRBJ1-1; TRBD1 aligns across 10 bases. The CDR3 contains 15 residues. Losses at the gene ends were 0 bases for V and 4 bases for J; bases not matched to a gene: 3. The germline gives CDR1 SGDLS, CDR2 YYNGEE.

The V call is TRBV2, the J call TRBJ1-4, with 9 bases matching TRBD1. After removal of 3 bases from V and 10 bases from J, the junction contained 6 bases not matched to a gene. The CDR3 sequence is 14 residues long. Per germline, CDR1 SNHLY and CDR2 FYNNEI. The CDR3 DNA is TGTGCCAGCAGTGAGAGGGACAGGGCCACAAAACTGTTTTTT. Translated, it gives CASSERDRATKLFF.

The V call is TRBV6-1, the J call TRBJ1-2, with D possibly TRBD1 on 5 matching bases. V lost 2 bases to trimming and J lost 4 bases, with 14 bases between them. Germline V gene sequence: CDR1 MNHNS, CDR2 SASEGT. The CDR3 is 15 residues long. The CDR3 bases are TGTGCCAGCAGTGAATCCCCAGACCAGGGCTATGGCTACACCTTC. This sequence encodes CASSESPDQGYGYTF.

This clone was observed once. This sequence joins TRBV5-1 and TRBJ2-6; 9 positions match TRBD1. V was pared by 10 bases and J by 4 bases, with 9 bases of the junction left unmatched. This CDR3 comprises 15 residues. The germline gives CDR1 SGHRS, CDR2 YFSETQ. In DNA form, the CDR3 reads TGCGCCGGGACACAGGGGGCGCGCGGGGCCAACGTCCTGACTTTC. It translates to CAGTQGARGANVLTF. The whole variable domain, remainder taken from reference TRBV5-1 and TRBJ2-6, is KAGVTQTPRYLIKTRGQQVTLSCSPISGHRSVSWYQQTPGQGLQFLFEYFSETQRNKGNFPGRFSGRQFSNSRSEMNVSTLELGDSALYLCAGTQGARGANVLTFGAGSRLTVL.

This clone was seen only once. The chain links TRBV14 to TRBJ1-4; D is perhaps TRBD1 (6 bases). Trimming shortened V by 0 bases and J by 4 bases, and 12 bases separated the two germline ends. The CDR3 extends over 16 amino acids. Germline V gene data show CDR1 as SGHDN and CDR2 as FVKESK. The CDR3 reads CASSQEQDRDNEKLFF. For the CDR3, the DNA is TGTGCCAGCAGCCAAGAACAGGACAGAGATAATGAAAAACTGTTTTTT.

The rearrangement uses TRBV12-5 and TRBJ2-4; 7 bases match TRBD1. The J segment lost 5 bases and the V segment lost 5 bases, leaving 9 bases of the junction unmatched. The germline CDR1 and CDR2 sequences are LGHNT and FRNRAP. The CDR3 has 15 residues. The CDR3 DNA reads TGTGCTAGTGGTCGGCTACAGGGGCTGCAAAACATTCAGTACTTC. Translation gives CASGRLQGLQNIQYF. The full variable domain, its missing parts supplied by reference TRBV12-5 and TRBJ2-4, is DARVTQTPRHKVTEMGQEVTMRCQPILGHNTVFWYRQTMMQGLELLAYFRNRAPLDDSGMPKDRFSAEMPDATLATLKIQPSEPRDSAVYFCASGRLQGLQNIQYFGAGTRLSVL.

The chain joins TRBV27 to TRBJ1-1, with 8 bases identical to TRBD1. Germline assignment: CDR1 MNHEY and CDR2 SMNVEV (reference sequence). This CDR3 is built from 14 residues. V lost 4 bases to trimming and J lost 4 bases; unmatched junction nucleotides: 5. In DNA form, the CDR3 reads TGTGCCAGCAGTTCGACAGGGGCGGGCACTGAAGCTTTCTTT. It yields the protein CASSSTGAGTEAFF.

The rearrangement links TRBV9 to TRBJ1-4, with D possibly being TRBD1 (6 bases). Germline CDR1 is SGDLS and CDR2 is YYNGEE. The CDR3 has 14 residues. The V gene lost 1 base and the J gene lost 8 bases, with 12 bases spanning the gap. In DNA, the CDR3 is TGTGCCAGCAGCGTAAGCGGGGGGCCGGAAAAACTGTTTTTT. Translation gives CASSVSGGPEKLFF. The full variable domain, with the rest looked up from reference TRBV9 and TRBJ1-4, is DSGVTQTPKHLITATGQRVTLRCSPRSGDLSVYWYQQSLDQGLQFLIQYYNGEERAKGNILERFSAQQFPDLHSELNLSSLELGDSALYFCASSVSGGPEKLFFGSGTQLSVL.

This clone was found a few times. The chain couples TRBV15 to TRBJ1-5; 7 nucleotides agree with TRBD1. The germline gives CDR1 LNHNV, CDR2 YYDKDF (reference sequence). After removal of 8 bases from V and 5 bases from J, the junction contained 15 bases not matched to a gene. CDR3 size: 16 residues. This CDR3 reads CATSLGYRGLDQPQHF. Written as DNA, the CDR3 is TGTGCCACCTCGTTAGGGTACAGGGGTCTAGATCAGCCCCAGCATTTT.

This chain connects TRBV5-1 to TRBJ2-7; 7 bases line up with TRBD1. The CDR3 is made up of 14 amino acids. V shed 2 bases, J shed 2 bases, and the junction held 4 bases outside the gene matches. CDR1 and CDR2 (germline): SGHRS, YFSETQ. The CDR3 protein is CASSLIRGTYEQYF. The CDR3 DNA is TGCGCCAGCAGCTTAATCAGGGGGACCTACGAGCAGTACTTC. The full variable domain, rest sourced from reference TRBV5-1 and TRBJ2-7, is KAGVTQTPRYLIKTRGQQVTLSCSPISGHRSVSWYQQTPGQGLQFLFEYFSETQRNKGNFPGRFSGRQFSNSRSEMNVSTLELGDSALYLCASSLIRGTYEQYFGPGTRLTVT.

This clone was counted a single time. The chain has TRBV9 and TRBJ2-7; D may be TRBD1 (7 bases). This CDR3 has 16 amino acids. V lost 4 bases, J lost 5 bases, and 22 bases lay in between. CDR1 is SGDLS, CDR2 YYNGEE, per germline. The CDR3 loop reads CASSQGGIGRTHEQYF. The DNA for the CDR3 is TGTGCCAGCAGCCAGGGGGGAATAGGCCGGACCCACGAGCAGTACTTC.

This sequence joins TRBV5-4 and TRBJ2-1; D might be TRBD1 (5 bases). The CDR3 is 13 amino acids. The germline V gene encodes CDR1 SGHNT and CDR2 YYREEE (reference sequence). The V and J ends lost 2 bases and 5 bases respectively, with 8 bases between them. This CDR3 is CASSFDSHNEQFF. DNA of the CDR3: TGTGCCAGCAGCTTCGACAGCCACAATGAGCAGTTCTTC.

V usage is TRBV4-3 and J usage is TRBJ2-5; D perhaps matches TRBD2 (7 bases). CDR1 is LGHNA, CDR2 YSLEER, per germline. V dropped 2 bases and J dropped 9 bases, with 22 bases sitting between them. The CDR3 runs to 16 residues. The CDR3 spells CASSQQAGARQGAQYF. DNA for the CDR3: TGCGCCAGCAGCCAACAGGCGGGGGCCCGACAAGGGGCCCAGTACTTC.